Reported below is one T cell receptor beta chain. The sample originates from a study of T cell responses to AZD1222 COVID-19 vaccine. Generated by immunoSEQ multiplex PCR, the TCRdb table keeps only in-frame clones and is missing some. The sample has under 30,000 clones, about 88% seen once; the top ten hold roughly 7.5%. Germline lookup yields CDR1 SGHTA and CDR2 FQGNSA. The CDR3 is made up of 14 amino acids. Trimming pared 1 base from V and 11 bases from J, leaving 12 bases between. The specimen comprised peripheral blood, sampled 28 days after the second AZD1222 dose. This sequence was found in an adult who received the AZD1222 COVID-19 vaccine. This sequence joins TRBV7-2 and TRBJ1-6; a possible D gene is TRBD1 (6 bases). This chain's CDR3 is CASSLGQGRTPLHF. DNA of the CDR3: TGTGCCAGCAGCTTAGGCCAGGGGCGGACACCCCTCCACTTT.